This record looks at one TCR beta chain sequence and its context. No cognate antigen has been identified for it. Per-base quality was not reported, and no clone a single base away is much larger than it. TCR CDR3 regions were amplified from genomic DNA by multiplex PCR using the deep immunoSEQ assay. Extracted genomic DNA from each cell subset was spread evenly across all wells of several immunoSEQ 96-well plates, with each plate serving as a replicate. For sorted subsets, approximately 190 ng genomic DNA, equal to 30,000 or so T cell genomes, was loaded into each replicate PCR. Purified libraries were quantified with a Qubit 3.0 fluorometer, sized on a Bioanalyzer 2100, and re-quantified with the KAPA Library Quantification kit. Every immunoSEQ 96-well plate was sequenced on a separate single-read 150-cycle Illumina NextSeq 550 flow cell. Regarding the original processing steps: Because the immunoSEQ output included only junctional sequences and no quality scores, the filtering could not be the same as the filtering used for full-length reads. Sequences were annotated with PyIR, a Python wrapper for IgBLAST v1.9, using IMGT germline references to assign V/J genes and CDR3. Reads with weak V/J assignments (E-value above 1e-6), missing CDR3, stop codons, out-of-frame junctions, or ambiguous translated residues were removed. A V3J clonotype was defined by an identical inferred V gene, J gene, and CDR3 amino acid sequence. Percentage overlap between repertoires was computed as shared unique clonotypes divided by the size of the smaller repertoire. Richness of each repertoire was evaluated using RTK rarefaction, the Chao1 estimator, and Recon v2.1 estimates of unobserved clonotypes. For all TCRbeta clonotypes obtained by the gDNA method from several donors, generation probabilities were computed with OLGA. TCRdb took this table from immuneACCESS and kept in-frame rearrangements with V and J called. Such tables lack part of the clones; where checked against another copy, unresolved V genes explain under half of the gap, and the rest is unexplained. V, J and clone size derive from that table, while D and trimming were established from the DNA sequence. Counted in this sample were roughly 700,000 clones; approximately 79% of them appeared once. Jointly, the top ten make up under 2% of the sample.

V is cut by 4 bases and J by 6 bases, and the space between the germline ends is 14 bases. The CDR3 measures 14 amino acids from cysteine to phenylalanine. Only CDR3 DNA is held: 42 bases, read in frame from base 1. CDR1 and CDR2 are drawn from the germline V gene: SGHRS, YFSETQ. The donors were healthy, HIV-negative adults who had no recently reported acute infections or vaccinations. Only Caucasian adults living in Nashville, Tennessee, USA were represented among the donors. Magnetic negative selection was used to enrich CD4+ T cells, after which naive cells were positively selected on CD45RA and the negative fraction became the memory subset. Blood was obtained by leukapheresis, after which PBMCs were separated by Ficoll-Histopaque density gradient centrifugation and cryopreserved in liquid nitrogen vapor phase. Analytical flow cytometry was used to check the purity and quantity of each magnetically sorted T cell population. Genomic DNA was isolated from every sorted fraction and measured by UV absorbance on a Nanodrop 2000c.

These data are taken from a study of shared clonotypes between healthy human individuals (dated by TCRdb to about 2020). The study in broad terms: The cohort included three men and a couple of women between 18 and 49 years of age. Per donor, three plates each were used for CD4 naive and CD4 memory, two for CD8 naive, and one for CD8 memory. The study deeply sequenced blood TCR repertoires of about five healthy adults to estimate repertoire size and the extent of clonotype sharing between individuals. Libraries were prepared and TCR repertoires were sequenced by different laboratories using diverse techniques, in order to increase sequencing depth and limit assay-specific biases. Each donor's leukapheresis produced roughly between about 0.9 and 9.5 billion PBMCs. Summary of the overall study and its limitations: Estimated clonotype richness was generally larger for naive than for memory subsets. Sampling was restricted to blood, and TCR repertoires in tissue are likely to differ from TCR repertoires in blood. Even with the large sequencing depth, rarefaction of the sorted-subset datasets indicated that sequencing was incomplete. When a few donors were compared, the shared fraction of clonotypes was roughly 5% for naive CD4, about 4% for naive CD8, 2% to 2.5% for memory CD4, and 0.35% to 0.5% for memory CD8. Because the study included a small number of donors, the genetic and exposure-history diversity represented was limited. Based on pairwise subsampling, the degree of clonotype sharing among donors was expected to be affected by sequencing depth. Clonotypes shared by all four sorted-subset donors showed higher generation probabilities than non-shared clonotypes.

The sequenced sample was memory CD4+ T cells sorted from blood. The cell subset or site label, read with the paper, signifies: CD45RA-negative fraction. Rearrangement joined TRBV5-1 to TRBJ2-1; the D gene assignment is perhaps TRBD1 or TRBD2, with each matching 5 bases. This receptor was taken from a woman aged 25 to 39 in good health. The CDR3 sequence is CASSPGTQGNEQFF. The bases are TGCGCCAGCAGCCCCGGGACCCAAGGCAATGAGCAGTTCTTC.